The 5 T cell receptor beta chains presented below share a single source sample, sequenced in a study of blood T cell repertoires in COVID-19. TCRdb keeps only in-frame clones here, not all; method: immunoSEQ multiplex PCR. The top ten clones hold 1.3% of a sample with 200,000 to 250,000 clones, roughly 80% of them seen once. The sample consisted of PBMCs or T cells enriched from blood (not recorded which). These receptor sequences come from a woman in her forties with acute COVID-19.

This clone was seen a handful of times. CDR3 DNA: TGTGCCAGCTCACCACGGGGGCCGAACTACGAGCAGTACTTC. Its protein is CASSPRGPNYEQYF. The chain joins TRBV18 to TRBJ2-7, with D possibly TRBD1 on 6 matching bases. Germline V CDR1 and CDR2: KGHSH, LQKENI. The CDR3 spans 14 residues. The V gene lost 1 base and the J gene lost 3 bases, with 10 bases spanning the gap.

This chain uses TRBV30 with TRBJ2-7; 8 bases map to TRBD1. The germline CDR1 and CDR2 sequences are GTSNPN and SVGIG (reference sequence). V dropped 7 bases and J dropped 7; count of bases not matched to a gene: 15. The length of the CDR3 is 14 residues. For the CDR3, the DNA is TGTGCCTTCGAAGGACAGGGACACCTAAAGGAGCAGTACTTC. This encodes CAFEGQGHLKEQYF. The full variable domain, rest sourced from reference TRBV30 and TRBJ2-7, is SQTIHQWPATLVQPVGSPLSLECTVEGTSNPNLYWYRQAAGRGLQLLFYSVGIGQISSEVPQNLSASRPQDRQFILSSKKLLLSDSGFYLCAFEGQGHLKEQYFGPGTRLTVT.

V is TRBV7-3 and J is TRBJ2-7, with 9 positions matching TRBD1. The CDR3 covers 15 residues. V lost 0 bases, J lost 3 bases, and 3 bases stayed unmatched. The V gene's germline CDR1 is SGHTA and CDR2 FQGTGA. CDR3 sequence reads: CASSLTPGQGYEQYF. The CDR3 DNA reads as TGTGCCAGCAGCTTAACCCCGGGACAGGGCTACGAGCAGTACTTC.

The V call is TRBV6-5, the J call TRBJ1-3, with unresolved D. V dropped 7 bases and J dropped 0 bases, with 13 bases sitting between them. Per the germline V gene, CDR1 is MNHEY and CDR2 is SVGAGI. This CDR3 has 15 residues. The CDR3 region has the DNA TGTGCCAGCACACAAAATTTTGTCTCTGGAAACACCATATATTTT. Protein sequence: CASTQNFVSGNTIYF.

The chain carries TRBV15 and TRBJ2-6; possibly TRBD1 for D (5 bases). Germline CDR1 LNHNV, CDR2 YYDKDF (reference sequence). V shed 2 bases and J shed 5 bases, with 13 bases lying between them. CDR3 size: 16 residues. CDR3 nucleotides: TGTGCCACCAGCAGATCCCAAGGGGAATGGGCCAACGTCCTGACTTTC. Its translation is CATSRSQGEWANVLTF.